These 17 T cell receptor beta chains were all obtained from the same sample, sequenced in a study of neoadjuvant anti-PD-1 for oral cavity cancer. Clones were read by immunoSEQ multiplex PCR, and TCRdb kept only the in-frame ones, dropping some. The table shows 30,000 to 35,000 clones, with around nine tenths occurring only once. This sample comprised PBMCs, obtained before nivolumab (anti-PD-1) treatment. Every receptor here comes from a person aged 35-79 years with oral cavity squamous cell carcinoma.

A single count supports this clone. V usage is TRBV5-4 and J usage is TRBJ2-6; D remains unclear. With 6 bases removed from V and 0 bases from J, the gap between germline ends came to 10 bases. CDR1 and CDR2 from the germline V gene are SGHNT and YYREEE (reference sequence). There are 15 residues in the CDR3. The CDR3: CASTRAFSGANVLTF. The CDR3 region has the DNA TGTGCCAGCACCCGGGCTTTCTCTGGGGCCAACGTCCTGACTTTC.

V and J are TRBV29-1 and TRBJ2-2; D is unresolved. CDR1 and CDR2 (germline): SQVTM, ANQGSEA. CDR3 length equals 12 residues. Trimming took 4 bases from V and 0 from J, leaving 3 bases between them. CDR3 coding DNA: TGCAGCGTTGTTTCGAACACCGGGGAGCTGTTTTTT. Residues: CSVVSNTGELFF.

V is TRBV5-1 and J is TRBJ2-7, with TRBD2 matching over 7 bases. Trimming removed 1 base from V and 0 bases from J; junction bases left unmatched: 1. This CDR3 contains 14 residues. Germline assignment: CDR1 SGHRS and CDR2 YFSETQ. For the CDR3, the DNA is TGCGCCAGCAGCTTGAGCGGGGCCTCCTACGAGCAGTACTTC. It codes for CASSLSGASYEQYF.

This clone has just one count. V and J are TRBV6-5 and TRBJ1-3; D perhaps matches TRBD1 (6 bases). This CDR3 has 15 residues. The germline V gene encodes CDR1 MNHEY and CDR2 SVGAGI. The V gene lost 6 bases and the J gene lost 4 bases, with 16 bases spanning the gap. CDR3 in amino acids: CASSAYQQGGNTIYF. The CDR3 region has the DNA TGTGCCAGCAGCGCTTATCAGCAGGGGGGAAACACCATATATTTT.

This rearrangement joins TRBV29-1 to TRBJ1-2; weak D call: TRBD1 (6 bases). This CDR3 is 12 amino acids long. CDR1 SQVTM and CDR2 ANQGSEA come from the germline V gene. V lost 5 bases, J lost 3 bases, and 10 bases lay in between. CDR3 protein: CSVTDRYYGYTF. CDR3 coding DNA: TGCAGCGTTACGGACAGATACTATGGCTACACCTTC.

The V gene is TRBV18, the J gene TRBJ1-1, with D unresolved. V was trimmed by 3 bases and J by 1 base, leaving 15 bases between them. Germline assignment: CDR1 KGHSH and CDR2 LQKENI. The CDR3 has 16 amino acids. CDR3 DNA sequence: TGTGCCAGCTCACCGAGGGCAGACGGCACGAACACTGAAGCTTTCTTT. Translating gives CASSPRADGTNTEAFF.

This clone was picked up one time. V is TRBV7-9 and J is TRBJ2-7; D assignment may be TRBD1 or TRBD2 (5 bases each). The CDR3 covers 14 residues. Germline CDR1 reads SEHNR; CDR2 reads FQNEAQ (reference sequence). With 4 bases removed from V and 3 bases from J, the gap between germline ends came to 13 bases. This chain's CDR3 is CASSSPGPSYEQYF. CDR3 bases: TGTGCCAGCAGCTCACCGGGACCGAGCTACGAGCAGTACTTC.

This clone came up once. V and J are TRBV4-3 and TRBJ1-2, with TRBD1 matching 10 bases. V lost 0 bases and J lost 0; bases outside the gene matches: 13. The CDR3 runs 20 residues. Per the germline V gene, CDR1 is LGHNA and CDR2 is YSLEER. The CDR3 DNA is TGCGCCAGCAGCCAAGAAATTTCCCGGGACAGGGGCCTCACTAACTATGGCTACACCTTC. It yields the protein CASSQEISRDRGLTNYGYTF.

This rearrangement joins TRBV7-2 to TRBJ1-2; the match to TRBD1 covers 8 bases. The CDR3 length is 15 residues. Germline loops: CDR1 SGHTA, CDR2 FQGNSA. After removal of 1 base from V and 6 bases from J, the junction contained 7 bases not matched to a gene. The CDR3 DNA is TGTGCCAGCAGCTTAGGAGCAGGGGGCGTGGATGGCTACACCTTC. Translated: CASSLGAGGVDGYTF.

This clone was observed a handful of times. The rearrangement joins TRBV7-6 to TRBJ1-2; D perhaps matches TRBD1 (5 bases). Germline assignment: CDR1 SGHVS and CDR2 FNYEAQ. Trimming cost V 4 bases and J 4 bases, with 16 bases left between them. CDR3 size: 15 residues. The CDR3 DNA sequence: TGTGCCAGCAGCTCGCCGAATACGGGGCTCTATGGCTACACCTTC. Amino acids: CASSSPNTGLYGYTF.

The chain recombines TRBV27 with TRBJ2-4; 8 positions match TRBD1. After removal of 5 bases from V and 6 bases from J, the junction contained 3 bases not matched to a gene. Germline V CDR1 and CDR2: MNHEY, SMNVEV (reference sequence). The CDR3 runs 13 residues. CDR3 loop: CASSLDRGNIQYF. The CDR3 DNA follows: TGTGCCAGCAGTCTCGACAGGGGAAACATTCAGTACTTC.

In nucleotides, the CDR3 is TGTGCCAGCAGCTTGCCAGGGAAAACAGCTAGGGGTAGTGAGCAGTTCTTC. This translates into CASSLPGKTARGSEQFF. The V gene is TRBV5-6, the J gene TRBJ2-1; perhaps TRBD1 as D (5 bases). From germline, CDR1 is SGHDT and CDR2 YYEEEE. Trimming left V 1 base short and J 9 bases short, with 23 bases between. There are 17 residues in the CDR3.

J is TRBJ2-7 and V is TRBV19; D is uncertain. V shed 4 bases and J shed 3 bases, with 7 bases lying between them. Germline lookup yields CDR1 LNHDA and CDR2 SQIVND (reference sequence). The CDR3 totals 12 residues. In nucleotides, the CDR3 is TGTGCCAGTAGTACCAACAGCTACGAGCAGTACTTC. This encodes CASSTNSYEQYF.

V gene TRBV19 combines with J gene TRBJ2-3; 11 bases align to TRBD2. V dropped 3 bases and J dropped 6; count of bases not matched to a gene: 5. The CDR3 covers 15 residues. Germline-derived CDR1 and CDR2 are LNHDA and SQIVND (reference sequence). CDR3 in DNA: TGTGCCAGTAGTATCTTGCGGACTAGCGGGGATACGCAGTATTTT. It translates to CASSILRTSGDTQYF.

The chain employs TRBV4-1 and TRBJ1-3; 8 positions match TRBD1. The CDR3 has 17 residues. The ends lost 2 bases at V and 0 bases at J; junction bases unmatched: 6. Per the germline V gene, CDR1 is MGHRA and CDR2 is YSYEKL. The DNA for the CDR3 is TGCGCCAGCAGCCAACCTCGACAGGGGAACTCTGGAAACACCATATATTTT. Translation gives CASSQPRQGNSGNTIYF.

The rearrangement links TRBV2 to TRBJ2-7, with D hard to call. Trimming removed 6 bases at V and 2 bases at J, with 17 bases between. Germline loops: CDR1 SNHLY, CDR2 FYNNEI. The CDR3 is 15 amino acids. The CDR3: CASRATSLRPYEQYF. In nucleotides, the CDR3 is TGTGCCAGCAGGGCGACAAGTCTAAGGCCCTACGAGCAGTACTTC.

The chain uses TRBV4-1 and TRBJ2-1; the D gene is possibly TRBD1 (5 bases). The CDR3 covers 16 residues. The ends were cut back, 2 bases at V and 8 bases at J, with 19 bases in the middle. The germline V gene encodes CDR1 MGHRA and CDR2 YSYEKL. In nucleotides, the CDR3 is TGCGCCAGCAGCCAAATTGAGAAGGGGCTACGCGATGAGCAGTTCTTC. Its protein is CASSQIEKGLRDEQFF.